This T cell receptor beta chain was sequenced for a study of cytomegalovirus exposure and HLA in healthy donors. Assay used: immunoSEQ multiplex PCR; TCRdb lists only in-frame clones, some missing. In the table there are 150,000 or so clones, about 86% of which are singletons. Germline V gene lookup returns CDR1 SGHNT and CDR2 YYREEE (reference sequence). This CDR3 is built from 17 residues. The ends lost 4 bases at V and 1 base at J; junction bases unmatched: 8. A remark on this clone: Its antigen is not identified.

Study outcomes and limitations: Clusters of TCRs from the first cohort tended to co-occur in the 100 to 150 validation repertoires (as a later analysis found).

Sequenced: PBMCs. The rearrangement uses TRBV5-4 and TRBJ1-3; TRBD1 aligns across 10 bases. The receptor's source is a man aged 18-30 years in good health and CMV-seropositive. CDR3 amino acids: CASSRQGAGWSGNTIYF. In DNA form, the CDR3 reads TGTGCCAGCAGCCGACAGGGGGCCGGATGGTCTGGAAACACCATATATTTT.